This entry features one TCR beta chain sequence. Its antigen is undetermined. TCRdb reprocessed the 5' RACE reads and reports one entry per CDR3 protein, with no DNA. The sample includes about 32,000 distinct CDR3 sequences. The CDR3 is 15 amino acids. CDR1 and CDR2 from the germline V gene are DFQATT and SNEGSKA (reference sequence). This sample was included in a study of T cells expressing NK-cell markers. Findings and caveats of the study: About six donors showed dominant NKG2C+ clonotypes comprising about 1.0-7.0% of their CD8+ T cells.

Source material: blood T cells: a sorted CD56 or NKG2C T cell subset, CD4+ or CD8+ T cells, or bulk PBMC T cells (not recorded which). This TCR derives from a woman aged 18-69 years in good health. This chain joins TRBV20-1 and TRBJ2-3. CDR3 sequence: CSASDAFNLKDTQYF.